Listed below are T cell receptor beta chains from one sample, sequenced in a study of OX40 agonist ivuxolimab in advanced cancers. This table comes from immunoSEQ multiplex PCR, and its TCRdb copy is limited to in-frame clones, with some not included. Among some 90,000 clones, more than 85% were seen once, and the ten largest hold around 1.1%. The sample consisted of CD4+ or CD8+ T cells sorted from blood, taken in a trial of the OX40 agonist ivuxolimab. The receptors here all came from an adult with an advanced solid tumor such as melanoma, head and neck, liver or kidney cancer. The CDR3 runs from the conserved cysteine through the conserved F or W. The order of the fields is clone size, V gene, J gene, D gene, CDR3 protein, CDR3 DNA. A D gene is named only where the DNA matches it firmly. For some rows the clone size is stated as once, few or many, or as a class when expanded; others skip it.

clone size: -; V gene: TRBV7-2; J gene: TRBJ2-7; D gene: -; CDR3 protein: CASSGRGGDYEQYF; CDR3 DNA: TGTGCCAGCAGCGGGCGAGGGGGGGACTACGAGCAGTACTTC
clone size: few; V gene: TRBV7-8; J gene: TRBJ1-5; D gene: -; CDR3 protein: CASSLSGGSAQPQHF; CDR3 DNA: TGTGCCAGCAGCTTATCAGGAGGGAGCGCTCAGCCCCAGCATTTT
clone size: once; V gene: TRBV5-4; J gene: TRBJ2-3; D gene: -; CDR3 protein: CASSYRARTGPGTDTQYF; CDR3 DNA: TGTGCCAGCAGCTACCGGGCGAGGACGGGACCTGGCACAGATACGCAGTATTTT
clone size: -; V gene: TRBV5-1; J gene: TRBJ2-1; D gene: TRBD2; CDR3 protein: CASSLTSGSPSSYNEQFF; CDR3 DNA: TGCGCCAGCAGCCTGACTAGCGGGAGTCCGAGCTCCTACAATGAGCAGTTCTTC
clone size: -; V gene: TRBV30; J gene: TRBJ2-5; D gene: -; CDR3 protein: CAWGTTRETQYF; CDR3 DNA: TGTGCCTGGGGGACCACGAGAGAGACCCAGTACTTC
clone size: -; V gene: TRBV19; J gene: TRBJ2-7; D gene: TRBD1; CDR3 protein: CASSTGGVYEQYF; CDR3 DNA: TGTGCCAGCTCGACAGGGGGCGTCTACGAGCAGTACTTC
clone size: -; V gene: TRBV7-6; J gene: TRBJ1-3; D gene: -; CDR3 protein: CASSLEPGTPGNTIYF; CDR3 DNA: TGTGCCAGCAGCTTAGAACCCGGGACTCCAGGAAACACCATATATTTT
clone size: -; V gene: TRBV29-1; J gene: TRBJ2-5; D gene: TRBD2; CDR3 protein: CSVLAGGPGETQYF; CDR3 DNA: TGCAGCGTTTTAGCGGGAGGCCCAGGAGAGACCCAGTACTTC
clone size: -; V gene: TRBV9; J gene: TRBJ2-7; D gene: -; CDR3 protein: CASSVGGGLTYEQYF; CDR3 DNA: TGTGCCAGCAGCGTAGGGGGTGGGTTGACCTACGAGCAGTACTTC
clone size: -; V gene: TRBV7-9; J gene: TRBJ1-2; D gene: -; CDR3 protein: CASTSGLNYGYTF; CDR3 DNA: TGTGCCAGCACCTCAGGATTGAACTATGGCTACACCTTC
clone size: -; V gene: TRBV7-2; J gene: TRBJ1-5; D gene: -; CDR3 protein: CASSLGGQASSPQHF; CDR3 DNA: TGTGCCAGCAGCTTAGGGGGGCAAGCATCTTCGCCCCAGCATTTT
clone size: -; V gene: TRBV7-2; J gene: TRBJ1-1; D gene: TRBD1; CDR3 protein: CASSLSGQGIEAFF; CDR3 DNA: TGTGCCAGCAGCTTAAGCGGACAGGGGATTGAAGCTTTCTTT
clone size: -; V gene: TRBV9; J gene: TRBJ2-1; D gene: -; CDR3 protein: CASSVEGTAYNEQFF; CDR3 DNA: TGTGCCAGCAGCGTAGAAGGAACTGCCTACAATGAGCAGTTCTTC
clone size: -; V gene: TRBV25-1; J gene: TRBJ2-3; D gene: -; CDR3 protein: CASSSSTDTQYF; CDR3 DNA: TGTGCCAGCAGTTCGAGCACAGATACGCAGTATTTT
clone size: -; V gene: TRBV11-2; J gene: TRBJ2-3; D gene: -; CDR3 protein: CASSLDPDSTDTQYF; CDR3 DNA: TGTGCCAGCAGCTTAGATCCCGATAGCACAGATACGCAGTATTTT
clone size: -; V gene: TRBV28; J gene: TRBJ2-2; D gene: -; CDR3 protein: CASSLAGELFF; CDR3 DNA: TGTGCCAGCAGTTTAGCCGGGGAGCTGTTTTTT
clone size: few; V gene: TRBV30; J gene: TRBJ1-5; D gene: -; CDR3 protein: CAWSPTTGQPQHF; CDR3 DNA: TGTGCCTGGAGTCCCACTACGGGCCAGCCCCAGCATTTT
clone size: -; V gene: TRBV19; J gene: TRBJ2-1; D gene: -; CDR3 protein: CASSIRGSPSRDEQFF; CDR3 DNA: TGTGCCAGTAGTATACGCGGCAGCCCTAGCAGGGATGAGCAGTTCTTC
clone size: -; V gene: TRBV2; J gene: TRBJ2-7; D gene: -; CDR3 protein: CASSDGVNYEQYF; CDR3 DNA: TGTGCCAGCAGTGACGGAGTGAACTACGAGCAGTACTTC
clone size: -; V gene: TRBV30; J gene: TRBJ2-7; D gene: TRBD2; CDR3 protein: CAWSAGGGSYEQYF; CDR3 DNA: TGTGCCTGGAGTGCGGGCGGGGGCTCCTACGAGCAGTACTTC
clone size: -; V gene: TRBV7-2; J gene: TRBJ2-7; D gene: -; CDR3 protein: CATQLGVRYEQYF; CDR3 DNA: TGTGCCACACAATTAGGGGTTCGGTACGAGCAGTACTTC
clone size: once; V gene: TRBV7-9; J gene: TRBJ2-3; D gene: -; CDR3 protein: CASSSNPFVSTDTQYF; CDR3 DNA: TGTGCCAGCAGCTCAAACCCCTTTGTGAGTACAGATACGCAGTATTTT
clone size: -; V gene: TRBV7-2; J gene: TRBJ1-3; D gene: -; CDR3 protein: CASSLGTGSGNF; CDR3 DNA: TGTGCCAGCAGCTTGGGGACGGGTTCGGGAAATTTT
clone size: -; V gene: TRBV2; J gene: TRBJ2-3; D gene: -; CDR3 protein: CASSQQGATTDTQYF; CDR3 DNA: TGTGCCAGCAGTCAACAGGGTGCGACCACAGATACGCAGTATTTT
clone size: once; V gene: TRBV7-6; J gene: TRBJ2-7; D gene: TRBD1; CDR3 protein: CASSLGPGTGAYEQYF; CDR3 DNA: TGTGCCAGCAGCTTAGGCCCCGGGACAGGTGCCTACGAGCAGTACTTC
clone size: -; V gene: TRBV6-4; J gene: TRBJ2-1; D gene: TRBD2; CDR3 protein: CASSDSGLAGRRGQFF; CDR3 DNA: TGTGCCAGCAGTGACTCCGGACTAGCGGGCCGGAGGGGCCAGTTCTTC
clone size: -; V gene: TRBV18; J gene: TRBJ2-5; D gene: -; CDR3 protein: CASSPPNTRPETQYF; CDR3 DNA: TGTGCCAGCTCACCACCGAATACCAGGCCGGAGACCCAGTACTTC
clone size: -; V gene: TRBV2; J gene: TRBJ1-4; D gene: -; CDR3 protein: CASSYNNEKLFF; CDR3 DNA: TGTGCCAGCAGTTATAATAATGAAAAACTGTTTTTT
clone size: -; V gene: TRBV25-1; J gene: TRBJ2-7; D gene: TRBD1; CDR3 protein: CASSDAPGQGVYEQYF; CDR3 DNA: TGTGCCAGCAGTGACGCACCGGGACAGGGGGTTTACGAGCAGTACTTC
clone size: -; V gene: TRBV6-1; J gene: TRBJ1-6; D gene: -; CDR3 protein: CASSQQGGNSPLHF; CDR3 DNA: TGTGCCAGCAGCCAACAGGGTGGCAATTCACCCCTCCACTTT
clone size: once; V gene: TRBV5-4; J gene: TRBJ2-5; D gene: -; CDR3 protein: CASSLATGLQETQYF; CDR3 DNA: TGTGCCAGCAGCTTGGCCACGGGGTTACAAGAGACCCAGTACTTC
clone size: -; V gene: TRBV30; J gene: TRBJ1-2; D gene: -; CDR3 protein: CAWTAYTAGGYTF; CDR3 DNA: TGTGCCTGGACGGCGTATACAGCGGGGGGCTACACCTTC
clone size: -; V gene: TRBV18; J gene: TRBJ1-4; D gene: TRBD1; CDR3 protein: CASSPITGGPNEKLFF; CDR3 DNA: TGTGCCAGCTCACCGATTACAGGGGGGCCAAATGAAAAACTGTTTTTT
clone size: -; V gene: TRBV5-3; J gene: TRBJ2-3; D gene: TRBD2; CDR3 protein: CAFGREGSSTDTQYF; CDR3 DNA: TGTGCCTTCGGGAGGGAGGGTTCTAGCACAGATACGCAGTATTTT
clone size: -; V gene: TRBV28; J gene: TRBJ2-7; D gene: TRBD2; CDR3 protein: CASSSPGAGELFYEQYF; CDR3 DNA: TGTGCCAGCAGTTCCCCCGGGGCGGGAGAACTTTTCTACGAGCAGTACTTC
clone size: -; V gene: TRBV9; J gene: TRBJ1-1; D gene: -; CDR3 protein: CASSVGAGSGTEAFF; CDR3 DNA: TGTGCCAGCAGCGTAGGGGCAGGGTCAGGCACTGAAGCTTTCTTT
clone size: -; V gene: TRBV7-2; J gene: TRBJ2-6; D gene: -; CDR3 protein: CASSRQLLSGANVLTF; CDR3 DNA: TGTGCCAGCAGCCGCCAGCTTCTCTCTGGGGCCAACGTCCTGACTTTC
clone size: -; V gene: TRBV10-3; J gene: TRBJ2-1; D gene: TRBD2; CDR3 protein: CAISDSGRGNEQFF; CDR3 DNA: TGTGCCATCAGTGATAGCGGGAGGGGCAATGAGCAGTTCTTC
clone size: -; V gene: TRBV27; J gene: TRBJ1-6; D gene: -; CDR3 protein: CASRRATNPRETLHF; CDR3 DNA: TGTGCCAGCAGACGGGCCACTAACCCTCGGGAGACCCTCCACTTT
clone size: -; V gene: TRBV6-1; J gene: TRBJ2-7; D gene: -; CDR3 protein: CASSEAPGNPYEQYF; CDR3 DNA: TGTGCCAGCAGTGAAGCTCCAGGGAACCCCTACGAGCAGTACTTC
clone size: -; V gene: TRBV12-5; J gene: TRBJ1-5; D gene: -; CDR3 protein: CASGLPRRTTASSPNQPQHF; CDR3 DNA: TGTGCTAGTGGTTTGCCCCGCCGTACGACAGCGAGTTCCCCCAATCAGCCCCAGCATTTT
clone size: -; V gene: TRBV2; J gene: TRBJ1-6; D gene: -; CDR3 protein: CASVRSNSPLHF; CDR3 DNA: TGTGCCAGCGTCCGGAGCAATTCACCCCTCCACTTT
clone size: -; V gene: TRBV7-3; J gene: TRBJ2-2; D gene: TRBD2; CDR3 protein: CASTLGASGSTGELFF; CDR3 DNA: TGTGCCAGCACCTTAGGGGCTAGCGGATCAACCGGGGAGCTGTTTTTT
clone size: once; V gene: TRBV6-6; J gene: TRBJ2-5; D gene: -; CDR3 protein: CASSRERGETQYF; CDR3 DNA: TGTGCCAGCAGTAGAGAGAGAGGAGAGACCCAGTACTTC
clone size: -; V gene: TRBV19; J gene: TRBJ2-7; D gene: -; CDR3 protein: CASSIEGYEQYF; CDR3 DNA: TGTGCCAGTAGTATCGAGGGATACGAGCAGTACTTC
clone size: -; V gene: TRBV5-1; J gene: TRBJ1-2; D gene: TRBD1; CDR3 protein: CASSPTGGNYGYTF; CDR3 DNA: TGCGCCAGCAGCCCGACAGGGGGCAACTATGGCTACACCTTC
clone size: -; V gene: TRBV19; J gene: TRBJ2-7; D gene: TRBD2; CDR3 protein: CASSTLAGVGEQYF; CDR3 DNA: TGTGCCAGTAGTACCCTAGCGGGAGTAGGCGAGCAGTACTTC